The rows below give T cell receptor beta chains drawn from one sample of a study of control samples from healthy donors and cancer patients. Sequencing used immunoSEQ multiplex PCR; TCRdb keeps in-frame clones, though not all of them. The table lists about 120,000 clones, 93% of them singletons. Sequenced: blood. The source of these receptors is a man aged 30-40 years in good health. The CDR3 runs from the conserved cysteine through the conserved F or W. A D gene is named only where the DNA matches it firmly. Expanded clones are given a class, and other clones once, few, many or no size at all.

CASSKERRWENNQPQHF | TGTGCCAGCAGCAAAGAAAGGAGGTGGGAGAACAATCAGCCCCAGCATTTT | NA | TRBJ1-5 | NA | TRBV21-1
CASSQEVGPEAFF | TGTGCCAGCAGCCAAGAGGTAGGGCCTGAAGCTTTCTTT | NA | TRBJ1-1 | NA | TRBV4-2
CASSQGEKGSQPQHF | TGCGCCAGCAGCCAGGGGGAAAAAGGGAGTCAGCCCCAGCATTTT | NA | TRBJ1-5 | NA | TRBV4-1
CASSLVSGSEQFF | TGTGCCAGCAGTTTAGTATCGGGTAGTGAGCAGTTCTTC | NA | TRBJ2-1 | NA | TRBV27
CASYPGGQGSYEQYF | TGTGCCAGCTACCCAGGGGGCCAGGGCTCCTACGAGCAGTACTTC | NA | TRBJ2-7 | TRBD1 | TRBV6-6
CASTEGRSTEAFF | TGTGCCAGCACCGAGGGTCGGAGCACTGAAGCTTTCTTT | NA | TRBJ1-1 | NA | TRBV2
CASSPSPETQYF | TGTGCCAGCTCACCAAGCCCGGAGACCCAGTACTTC | NA | TRBJ2-5 | NA | TRBV18
CASSSWGTGADTQYF | TGTGCCAGCAGTTCTTGGGGGACAGGCGCAGATACGCAGTATTTT | once | TRBJ2-3 | TRBD1 | TRBV27
CASKKGITQYF | TGTGCCAGCAAAAAGGGGATTACGCAGTATTTT | NA | TRBJ2-3 | NA | TRBV27
CASSFGGLGYGYTF | TGTGCCAGCAGTTTCGGGGGGCTTGGCTATGGCTACACCTTC | NA | TRBJ1-2 | NA | TRBV27
CASSSRQAGRNTIYF | TGTGCCAGCAGCTCCCGACAGGCTGGTCGAAACACCATATATTTT | NA | TRBJ1-3 | NA | TRBV7-9
CASSPLDRGGGTQYF | TGTGCCAGCAGCCCTCTGGACAGGGGTGGGGGGACCCAGTACTTC | NA | TRBJ2-5 | TRBD1 | TRBV7-6
CASSVEGSSYNSPLHF | TGTGCCAGCAGCGTAGAAGGGAGCTCCTATAATTCACCCCTCCACTTT | once | TRBJ1-6 | NA | TRBV9
CASSARPDEQFF | TGTGCCAGCAGCGCACGCCCGGATGAGCAGTTCTTC | NA | TRBJ2-1 | NA | TRBV9
CAWFPNRVIGPGANVLTF | TGTGCCTGGTTCCCAAACAGGGTTATTGGCCCTGGGGCCAACGTCCTGACTTTC | NA | TRBJ2-6 | NA | TRBV30
CATSRDKGGSEAFF | TGTGCCACCAGCAGAGATAAGGGGGGCTCTGAAGCTTTCTTT | NA | TRBJ1-1 | NA | TRBV15
CASRRTPTDTQYF | TGTGCCAGCAGAAGGACACCAACAGATACGCAGTATTTT | NA | TRBJ2-3 | NA | TRBV27
CASSGQGAPNTEAFF | TGTGCCAGTAGTGGACAGGGGGCCCCGAACACTGAAGCTTTCTTT | NA | TRBJ1-1 | TRBD1 | TRBV19
CAWSVLGGAGELFF | TGTGCCTGGAGTGTACTCGGGGGGGCCGGGGAGCTGTTTTTT | NA | TRBJ2-2 | TRBD2 | TRBV30
CASSYPGASTGELFF | TGTGCCAGCAGTTACCCGGGGGCGAGCACCGGGGAGCTGTTTTTT | NA | TRBJ2-2 | NA | TRBV6-6
CASSQGPSGGADTQYF | TGTGCCAGCAGCCAAGGTCCCAGCGGGGGGGCGGATACGCAGTATTTT | NA | TRBJ2-3 | TRBD2 | TRBV4-2
CASSLDGGTEAFF | TGCGCCAGCAGCTTGGATGGGGGTACTGAAGCTTTCTTT | NA | TRBJ1-1 | NA | TRBV5-1
CASSAVQGGGYTF | TGTGCCAGCAGTGCCGTACAGGGGGGCGGCTACACCTTC | NA | TRBJ1-2 | TRBD1 | TRBV25-1
CASSLSPMVGRGADNEQFF | TGTGCCAGCAGCCTCAGCCCTATGGTCGGGCGGGGGGCCGACAATGAGCAGTTCTTC | NA | TRBJ2-1 | TRBD2 | TRBV9
CASRGWGQGAYTQYF | TGTGCCAGCAGGGGGTGGGGACAGGGGGCATATACGCAGTATTTT | NA | TRBJ2-3 | TRBD1 | TRBV6-5
CASSVARGLNTGELFF | TGTGCCAGCAGCGTAGCTAGGGGACTGAACACCGGGGAGCTGTTTTTT | NA | TRBJ2-2 | NA | TRBV9
CASSLGVKYEQYF | TGTGCCAGCAGCTTAGGTGTGAAGTACGAGCAGTACTTC | NA | TRBJ2-7 | NA | TRBV13
CASMGGYEQYF | TGTGCCAGCATGGGGGGATACGAGCAGTACTTC | NA | TRBJ2-7 | NA | TRBV2
CASQRDFSTNEQFF | TGTGCCAGCCAAAGGGACTTTTCAACCAATGAGCAGTTCTTC | NA | TRBJ2-1 | NA | TRBV6-5
CASSFYRNTGELFF | TGCGCCAGCAGCTTTTACAGGAACACCGGGGAGCTGTTTTTT | NA | TRBJ2-2 | NA | TRBV5-1
CASSYLGGENTGELFF | TGTGCCAGCAGTTACCTAGGGGGCGAGAACACCGGGGAGCTGTTTTTT | NA | TRBJ2-2 | TRBD1 | TRBV2
CASSAEEGLVARSSYEQYF | TGTGCCAGCAGCGCGGAGGAAGGACTCGTGGCCCGGAGCTCCTACGAGCAGTACTTC | NA | TRBJ2-7 | NA | TRBV9
CASSTNREQNTEAFF | TGTGCCAGTAGTACGAATCGGGAACAAAACACTGAAGCTTTCTTT | NA | TRBJ1-1 | NA | TRBV19
CASSLYPGRGEQFF | TGTGCCAGCAGTTTATACCCAGGTAGGGGTGAGCAGTTCTTC | NA | TRBJ2-1 | NA | TRBV28
CASSEAWAGTSGNTIYF | TGTGCCAGCAGTGAGGCTTGGGCAGGAACCTCTGGAAACACCATATATTTT | NA | TRBJ1-3 | NA | TRBV6-1
CASSPGTGVMNTEAFF | TGCGCCAGCAGCCCAGGGACAGGCGTCATGAACACTGAAGCTTTCTTT | NA | TRBJ1-1 | TRBD1 | TRBV5-1
CASSLRTGVEQYF | TGTGCCAGCAGCTTACGGACAGGGGTCGAGCAGTACTTC | NA | TRBJ2-7 | TRBD1 | TRBV11-2
CASSSIRDTKNEQFF | TGCGCCAGCAGCTCTATCCGGGACACAAAGAATGAGCAGTTCTTC | NA | TRBJ2-1 | NA | TRBV5-1
CASSLSTPGYGYTF | TGTGCCAGCAGTTTGTCGACGCCTGGCTATGGCTACACCTTC | NA | TRBJ1-2 | NA | TRBV27
CASSDSGHQTDTQYF | TGTGCCAGCAGTGATTCGGGTCATCAAACAGATACGCAGTATTTT | NA | TRBJ2-3 | NA | TRBV6-1
CASSPGQGWNEQFF | TGTGCCAGCAGCCCCGGACAGGGGTGGAATGAGCAGTTCTTC | NA | TRBJ2-1 | TRBD1 | TRBV5-6
CASSLSTGMGAIGYTF | TGTGCCAGCAGCTTATCGACAGGGATGGGGGCTATTGGCTACACCTTC | once | TRBJ1-2 | TRBD1 | TRBV7-9
CASSWAGGMNTEAFF | TGTGCCAGCAGCTGGGCGGGGGGAATGAACACTGAAGCTTTCTTT | NA | TRBJ1-1 | NA | TRBV11-2
CASSPSGRPYNEQFF | TGTGCCAGCAGCCCCTCCGGGCGGCCATACAATGAGCAGTTCTTC | NA | TRBJ2-1 | NA | TRBV5-6
CASSFGQNTEAFF | TGCGCCAGCAGCTTCGGACAGAACACTGAAGCTTTCTTT | NA | TRBJ1-1 | NA | TRBV5-1
CASTLRLWTGELFF | TGTGCCAGCACCCTAAGACTCTGGACCGGGGAGCTGTTTTTT | NA | TRBJ2-2 | NA | TRBV5-8
CATKDRASSSEQFF | TGTGCCACCAAGGACAGGGCCTCTTCCAGTGAGCAGTTCTTC | NA | TRBJ2-1 | TRBD1 | TRBV24-1
CASSLGLGAAGNSYEQYF | TGCGCCAGCAGCTTGGGGCTAGGTGCGGCAGGGAATTCCTACGAGCAGTACTTC | NA | TRBJ2-7 | NA | TRBV5-1
CASTRAGTDTQYF | TGTGCCAGCACTAGGGCCGGCACAGATACGCAGTATTTT | once | TRBJ2-3 | NA | TRBV6-5
CASSPVSGGARIMLF | TGTGCCAGCAGCCCGGTCAGCGGGGGGGCCCGGATTATGCTCTTC | NA | TRBJ2-1 | TRBD2 | TRBV7-2
CASSLETGVTGYTF | TGCGCCAGCAGCCTGGAAACAGGGGTCACAGGCTACACCTTC | NA | TRBJ1-2 | TRBD1 | TRBV5-1
CASSSLRLQGTVGYTF | TGTGCCAGCAGCAGTCTCCGGCTACAGGGTACGGTTGGCTACACCTTC | NA | TRBJ1-2 | NA | TRBV11-2
CASSSGQGASNEKLFF | TGTGCCAGCTCTTCCGGACAGGGCGCCTCTAATGAAAAACTGTTTTTT | few | TRBJ1-4 | TRBD1 | TRBV18
CATSTLGGISGNTIYF | TGTGCCACCAGCACCCTCGGCGGGATCTCTGGAAACACCATATATTTT | NA | TRBJ1-3 | NA | TRBV15
CASSPRRYQPQHF | TGTGCCAGCAGCCCCCGCAGGTATCAGCCCCAGCATTTT | NA | TRBJ1-5 | NA | TRBV9
CASRTPDRKAEQYF | TGTGCCAGCAGGACCCCAGACCGGAAGGCTGAGCAGTACTTC | NA | TRBJ2-7 | NA | TRBV27
CASAWTGQPHIGGEKLFF | TGTGCCAGTGCGTGGACGGGACAGCCACACATCGGGGGCGAAAAACTGTTTTTT | NA | TRBJ1-4 | TRBD1 | TRBV19
CASSYGGQGNQPQHF | TGTGCCAGCAGTTACGGGGGACAAGGCAATCAGCCCCAGCATTTT | NA | TRBJ1-5 | NA | TRBV6-5
CASSQDLDRVQSKKNIQYF | TGCGCCAGCAGCCAAGATCTCGACAGGGTGCAGTCTAAAAAAAACATTCAGTACTTC | NA | TRBJ2-4 | TRBD1 | TRBV4-1